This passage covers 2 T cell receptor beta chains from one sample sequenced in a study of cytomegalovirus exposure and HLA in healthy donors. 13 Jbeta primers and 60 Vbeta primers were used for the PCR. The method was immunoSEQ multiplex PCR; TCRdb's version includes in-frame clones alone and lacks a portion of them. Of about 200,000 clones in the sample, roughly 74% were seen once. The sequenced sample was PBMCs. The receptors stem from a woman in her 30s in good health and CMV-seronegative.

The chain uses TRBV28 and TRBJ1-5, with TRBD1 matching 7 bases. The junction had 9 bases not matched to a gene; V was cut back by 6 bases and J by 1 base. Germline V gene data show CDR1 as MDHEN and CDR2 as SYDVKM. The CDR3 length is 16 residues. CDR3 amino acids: CASRLGGLRSNQPQHF. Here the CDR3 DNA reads TGTGCCAGCAGGTTAGGGGGCCTTAGAAGCAATCAGCCCCAGCATTTT.

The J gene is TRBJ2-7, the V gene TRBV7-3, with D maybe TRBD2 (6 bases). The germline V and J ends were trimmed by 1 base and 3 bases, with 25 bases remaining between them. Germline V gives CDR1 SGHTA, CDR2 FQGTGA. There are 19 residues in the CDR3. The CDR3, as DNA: TGTGCCAGCAGCTTAAATCCCTATAACCCGGGGGACGGCAACTACGAGCAGTACTTC. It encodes CASSLNPYNPGDGNYEQYF.